A selection of T cell receptor beta chains follows, all from one sample in a study of T-cell memory formation after mild COVID-19. Each CDR3 protein is one row after TCRdb ran MiXCR on the 5' RACE reads. The profile shows approximately 340,000 distinct CDR3 sequences, 10% to 15% of them singletons. The sample comprised PBMCs or a T cell subset sorted from them (not recorded which). The source is a man aged 18 to 35 who had mild COVID-19 (a few samples of this study predate the infection). Cell type and time point are not known. Both conserved end residues are part of each CDR3. Each record gives: clone size, V gene, D gene, J gene, CDR3 DNA, CDR3 protein. The D gene is left open where the match is weak. Not every row has a clone size; where given, it reads once, few, many or a size class.

many	TRBV7-6	-	TRBJ2-5	TGTGCCAGCAGTCGAGACGGGGGGCCCGGAGAGACCCAGTACTTC	CASSRDGGPGETQYF
few	TRBV29-1	-	TRBJ1-1	TGCAGCGTTGGGACAAGGGCGAACACTGAAGCTTTCTTT	CSVGTRANTEAFF
-	TRBV7-3	TRBD2	TRBJ2-6	TGTGCCGGCAGCTTAGGGACTACCCTCTCTGGGGCCAACGTCCTGACTTTC	CAGSLGTTLSGANVLTF
-	TRBV7-9	-	TRBJ1-1	TGTGCCAGCAGCCGAGGTCCGAACACTGAAGCTTTCTTT	CASSRGPNTEAFF
-	TRBV20-1	TRBD2	TRBJ2-3	TGCAGTGCTAGCCGGTCAGGCGGGGGGGCCTTGGATACGCAGTATTTT	CSASRSGGGALDTQYF
few	TRBV4-2	-	TRBJ1-1	TGTGCCAGCAGCCCCGGTCACCCGCCAGGGGAAGCTTTCTTT	CASSPGHPPGEAFF
-	TRBV24-1	TRBD1	TRBJ1-1	TGTGCCTCCATGGAGAAGGGGGCATGTGACACTGAAGCTTTCTTT	CASMEKGACDTEAFF
few	TRBV18	-	TRBJ1-1	TGTGCCAGCTACGAACTTCAGGGGAACACTGAAGCTTTCTTT	CASYELQGNTEAFF
many	TRBV4-1	-	TRBJ2-3	TGCGCCAGCAGCCAAGAAGGGACTCCTAGCACAGATACGCAGTATTTT	CASSQEGTPSTDTQYF
-	TRBV7-8	-	TRBJ1-5	TGTGCCAGCAGCTTGTACCCCGGAGGGCAGCCCCAGCATTTT	CASSLYPGGQPQHF
many	TRBV7-9	-	TRBJ2-1	TGTGCCAGCAGCTTTTTAGTGCGGTTCAACCCCCACAATGAGCAGTTCTTC	CASSFLVRFNPHNEQFF
few	TRBV5-1	TRBD2	TRBJ2-7	TGCGCCAGCGCTGAAGGACTAGCGGGGCGCTACGAGCAGTACTTC	CASAEGLAGRYEQYF
few	TRBV11-2	-	TRBJ1-1	TGTGCCAGCAGCTGGGAGAGTTTCACTGAAGCTTTCTTT	CASSWESFTEAFF
-	TRBV5-1	-	TRBJ2-3	TGCGCCAGCACCCTACAGGGGGGGGACACAGATACGCAGTATTTT	CASTLQGGDTDTQYF
-	TRBV20-1	-	TRBJ2-5	TGCAGTTCTAGACCACCGCGGCCGGGAACCAGGTGGGAGACCCAGTACTTC	CSSRPPRPGTRWETQYF
-	TRBV6-2/TRBV6-3	-	TRBJ2-1	TGTGCCAGCAGTTACTCGAAGGAGGGACAAGGATCCTACAATGAGCAGTTCTTC	CASSYSKEGQGSYNEQFF
-	TRBV10-2	-	TRBJ1-3	TGCGCCAGCAGTAGGCCAGGGGCTGGAAACACCATATATTTT	CASSRPGAGNTIYF
few	TRBV12-3/TRBV12-4	TRBD2	TRBJ2-2	TGTGCCAGCATAGCGGGGAGCACCGGGGAGCTGTTTTTT	CASIAGSTGELFF
few	TRBV30	TRBD2	TRBJ2-4	TGTGCCTGGAGTGTCCCGGGGGGGGCGTCCAAAAACATTCAGTACTTC	CAWSVPGGASKNIQYF
-	TRBV27	-	TRBJ1-6	TGTGCCAGCAAGACCCGGCGAGATTCACCCCTCCACTTT	CASKTRRDSPLHF
few	TRBV29-1	-	TRBJ1-1	TGCAGCGTTGGAATGGTCCACACTGAAGCTTTCTTT	CSVGMVHTEAFF
-	TRBV20-1	-	TRBJ2-4	TGCAGTGCTGTCCTGGGACTGGGCAAAAACATTCAGTACTTC	CSAVLGLGKNIQYF
few	TRBV7-8	-	TRBJ2-1	TGTGCCAGCAGCTTAATTACCGGGGGGCTGAGCTCCTACAATGAGCAGTTCTTC	CASSLITGGLSSYNEQFF
few	TRBV12-3/TRBV12-4	TRBD1	TRBJ1-2	TGTGCCAGCAGCCTGACAGGGCCTAGGGGCTACACCTTC	CASSLTGPRGYTF
few	TRBV4-3	-	TRBJ1-2	TGCGCCAGCAGCCAAGATTCCCGGGAAGCATCCTATGGCTACACCTTC	CASSQDSREASYGYTF
few	TRBV20-1	-	TRBJ2-7	TGCAGTGCTAGAGATTGGTCAGAGGAGTTCAACGAGCAGTACTTC	CSARDWSEEFNEQYF
few	TRBV7-9	-	TRBJ2-6	TGTGCCTTTCCCTTGTCTGGGGCCAACGTCCTGACTTTC	CAFPLSGANVLTF
-	TRBV20-1	-	TRBJ2-3	TGCAGTGCTAGAGATATGAAGGAAACAGATACGCAGTATTTT	CSARDMKETDTQYF
few	TRBV6-5	-	TRBJ2-1	TGTGCCAGCAGTTACTCATCGCCCAGGCCTTACAATGAGCAGTTCTTC	CASSYSSPRPYNEQFF
-	TRBV5-8	-	TRBJ2-1	TGTGCCAGCAGCTTGTTTTCCGGGCGCGTCTACAATGAGCAGTTCTTC	CASSLFSGRVYNEQFF
-	TRBV6-5	-	TRBJ1-2	TGTGCCAGCAGTTACTCGACGGTGGGGACCAACTATGGCTACACCTTC	CASSYSTVGTNYGYTF
few	TRBV11-2	-	TRBJ2-3	TGTGCCAGCAGCTTAGGATACGGGGAGGGCACAGATACGCAGTATTTT	CASSLGYGEGTDTQYF
-	TRBV4-3	-	TRBJ2-1	TGCGCCAGCAGCCAAGAGGTAGAGGGGGGTTACAATGAGCAGTTCTTC	CASSQEVEGGYNEQFF
many	TRBV27	-	TRBJ1-1	TGTGCCAGCAGTTTAAGTATGAACACTGAAGCTTTCTTT	CASSLSMNTEAFF
few	TRBV9	TRBD2	TRBJ2-5	TGTGCCAGCAGCGGGACTAGCGGGGGGAGACAAGAGACCCAGTACTTC	CASSGTSGGRQETQYF
-	TRBV6-5	-	TRBJ2-7	TGTGCCAGCAGACCTCTGGGACGTCTGATCTACGAGCAGTACTTC	CASRPLGRLIYEQYF
-	TRBV7-6	-	TRBJ1-1	TGTGCCAGCAGCTTTCACGTGGCTGGCAGGGAAGACACTGAAGCTTTCTTT	CASSFHVAGREDTEAFF
few	TRBV19	-	TRBJ1-2	TGTGCCAGTAGTATTTCGGGGCCCGGCTATGGCTACACCTTC	CASSISGPGYGYTF
few	TRBV6-4	-	TRBJ2-3	TGTGCCAGCAGCGCGGACGCATACACAGATACGCAGTATTTT	CASSADAYTDTQYF
many	TRBV6-2/TRBV6-3	TRBD1	TRBJ1-5	TGTGCCAGCGGAAAGACAGGGGGATTAGGTAATCAGCCCCAGCATTTT	CASGKTGGLGNQPQHF
-	TRBV5-6	-	TRBJ2-1	TGTGCCAGCAGCTGGGGGGGGCCGGTTGAGCAGTTCTTC	CASSWGGPVEQFF
-	TRBV5-1	TRBD1	TRBJ1-1	TGCGCCAGCAGCCCAGAGAGACAGGGACCGAACACTGAAGCTTTCTTT	CASSPERQGPNTEAFF
-	TRBV6-5	TRBD2	TRBJ2-2	TGTGCCAGCAGAAGGACTAGCCCGAACACCGGGGAGCTGTTTTTT	CASRRTSPNTGELFF
-	TRBV5-1	TRBD1	TRBJ1-1	TGCGCCAGCAGCCCATATAGGACAGGAATAGGGACTGAAGCTTTCTTT	CASSPYRTGIGTEAFF
-	TRBV7-2	-	TRBJ1-2	TGTGCCAGCAGCCTAATGGGGAGGGGCTACACCTTC	CASSLMGRGYTF
-	TRBV6-5	-	TRBJ2-1	TGTGCCAGCAGTTACGCGACCAACAATGAGCAGTTCTTC	CASSYATNNEQFF
-	TRBV7-2	TRBD2	TRBJ2-2	TGTGCCAGCAGCCCTCTAGCGGGGAACACCGGGGAGCTGTTTTTT	CASSPLAGNTGELFF
few	TRBV20-1	-	TRBJ2-1	TGCAGTGCTAGAGATCGTAGGGGGGGGCCATACAATGAGCAGTTCTTC	CSARDRRGGPYNEQFF
-	TRBV28	-	TRBJ2-5	TGTGCCAGCAGGAGGCGCCCGGTCAAAGAGACCCAGTACTTC	CASRRRPVKETQYF
-	TRBV6-2/TRBV6-3	-	TRBJ2-5	TGTGCCAGCAGTTACCAGGAACAAGAGACCCAGTACTTC	CASSYQEQETQYF
many	TRBV25-1	-	TRBJ2-5	TGTGCCAGCAGTGCGGGGAGCCGAGAGACCCAGTACTTC	CASSAGSRETQYF
-	TRBV5-6	TRBD1	TRBJ2-7	TGTGCCAGCAGCCCGCAGGGGGACCCTACGAGGCAGTACTTC	CASSPQGDPTRQYF
few	TRBV19	-	TRBJ2-2	TGTGCCACAGGGGCGAACACCGGGGAGCTGTTTTTT	CATGANTGELFF
many	TRBV27	TRBD2	TRBJ2-4	TGTGCCAGCAGTTTATTCGGGCGAGCGGGGGCCGGAGCCAAAAACATTCAGTACTTC	CASSLFGRAGAGAKNIQYF
-	TRBV30	-	TRBJ2-1	TGTGCCGTAAAAGGGGCCACGGCGTACAATAGTGAGCAGTTCTTC	CAVKGATAYNSEQFF
-	TRBV20-1	TRBD1	TRBJ2-5	TGCAGTGCCACCCCGGGACAGATCCAAGAGACCCAGTACTTC	CSATPGQIQETQYF
-	TRBV6-1	TRBD2	TRBJ2-3	TGTGCCAGCAGTGAGCGAGCGGGGGCCCCAGGTACGCAGTATTTT	CASSERAGAPGTQYF
few	TRBV11-2	-	TRBJ1-1	TGTGCCAGCAGCTTATTCACCCACACTGAAGCTTTCTTT	CASSLFTHTEAFF
-	TRBV7-2	-	TRBJ2-7	TGTGCCAGCAGCTTAGGGACCCACTACGAGCAGTACTTC	CASSLGTHYEQYF
many	TRBV20-1	TRBD2	TRBJ2-2	TGCAGTGCTAGAGATGGACTAGCGGGGGACACCGGGGAGCTGTTTTTT	CSARDGLAGDTGELFF